This TCR beta chain stems from a study of blood T cell repertoires in COVID-19. Study context: COVID-19 samples from acute and convalescent phases originated in the United States, Italy and Spain. From T cells, B-cell-depleted T cells, or PBMCs came the material, which was cDNA or gDNA.

The trim removed 5 bases at V and 4 bases at J, leaving 6 bases unmatched. CDR1 LNHDA and CDR2 SQIVND come from the germline V gene (reference sequence). This CDR3 has 14 residues. This clone has a single count. Per the study methods: Reference gene primer amplification gave estimated nucleated cell counts. Some clones are missing from TCRdb's copy, which holds only in-frame ones; the method was immunoSEQ multiplex PCR. Clone size and V and J calls were adopted from that table, with D and trimming inferred from the DNA. The data show some 35,000 clones, with roughly 88% seen just once and more than 13% held by the top ten.

The gene calls are TRBV19 and TRBJ1-2; 8 bases map to TRBD1. This receptor was taken from a man between 60 and 70 years old with active COVID-19. Sample: peripheral blood. This chain's CDR3 is CASSPLGTGYGYTF. The CDR3 nucleotides are TGTGCCAGTAGTCCATTGGGGACAGGCTATGGCTACACCTTC.